The following is a TCR beta chain sequence with its context. V lost 3 bases and J lost 6; bases outside the gene matches: 6. The CDR3 length is 15 residues. Germline V gene data show CDR1 as MNHEY and CDR2 as SVGAGI. This sample is part of a study of OX40 agonist ivuxolimab in advanced cancers. TCRdb's table, derived via immunoSEQ multiplex PCR, lists solely in-frame clones and lacks some. Of approximately 100,000 clones in the sample, 90% were seen once. The source of this sequence is an adult with an advanced solid tumor such as melanoma, head and neck, liver or kidney cancer. V is TRBV6-5 and J is TRBJ2-4; TRBD1 matches at 9 bases. The sequenced sample was CD4+ or CD8+ T cells sorted from blood, obtained in a trial of the OX40 agonist ivuxolimab. The CDR3 here is CASSYGGQGSNIQYF. The DNA for the CDR3 is TGTGCCAGCAGTTATGGGGGACAGGGATCAAACATTCAGTACTTC.